This T cell receptor beta chain is from a study of blood T cell repertoires in COVID-19. Study-level information: Sites across the United States, Italy and Spain contributed samples from acute and convalescent COVID-19.

Per the authors' pipeline: Amplification of reference gene primers was used by the study to estimate nucleated cell counts. Libraries were prepared by immunoSEQ multiplex PCR; TCRdb keeps only in-frame clonotypes and omits some of them. The V and J calls and the clone size are those of that table, but D and trimming were determined from the DNA. The sample includes roughly 190,000 clones, 80% of them seen just once. Trimming took 0 bases from V and 7 from J; bases not matched to a gene: 12. The CDR3 has 18 amino acids. The germline V gene encodes CDR1 MGHRA and CDR2 YSYEKL. The rearrangement joins TRBV4-1 to TRBJ1-6; TRBD1 aligns across 7 bases. The receptor's source is a man in his 60s with acute or convalescent COVID-19. The sequencing sample was made of peripheral blood. CDR3 sequence reads: CASSQEATGPQWNSPLHF. The CDR3 DNA reads TGCGCCAGCAGCCAAGAGGCGACAGGGCCCCAATGGAATTCACCCCTCCACTTT.